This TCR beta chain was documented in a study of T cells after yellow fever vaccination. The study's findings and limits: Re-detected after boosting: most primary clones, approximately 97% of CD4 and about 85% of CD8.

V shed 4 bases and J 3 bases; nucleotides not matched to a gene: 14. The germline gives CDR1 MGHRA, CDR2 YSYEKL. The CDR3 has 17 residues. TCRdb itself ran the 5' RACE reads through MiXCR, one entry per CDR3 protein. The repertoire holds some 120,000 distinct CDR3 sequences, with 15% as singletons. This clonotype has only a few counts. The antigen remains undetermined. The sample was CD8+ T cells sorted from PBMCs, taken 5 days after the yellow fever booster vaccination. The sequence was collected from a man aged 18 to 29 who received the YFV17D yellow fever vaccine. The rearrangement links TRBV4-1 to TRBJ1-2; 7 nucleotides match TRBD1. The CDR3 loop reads CASSLEVGTGAYYGYTF. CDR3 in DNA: TGCGCCAGCAGCCTAGAGGTTGGCACAGGGGCATACTATGGCTACACCTTC.